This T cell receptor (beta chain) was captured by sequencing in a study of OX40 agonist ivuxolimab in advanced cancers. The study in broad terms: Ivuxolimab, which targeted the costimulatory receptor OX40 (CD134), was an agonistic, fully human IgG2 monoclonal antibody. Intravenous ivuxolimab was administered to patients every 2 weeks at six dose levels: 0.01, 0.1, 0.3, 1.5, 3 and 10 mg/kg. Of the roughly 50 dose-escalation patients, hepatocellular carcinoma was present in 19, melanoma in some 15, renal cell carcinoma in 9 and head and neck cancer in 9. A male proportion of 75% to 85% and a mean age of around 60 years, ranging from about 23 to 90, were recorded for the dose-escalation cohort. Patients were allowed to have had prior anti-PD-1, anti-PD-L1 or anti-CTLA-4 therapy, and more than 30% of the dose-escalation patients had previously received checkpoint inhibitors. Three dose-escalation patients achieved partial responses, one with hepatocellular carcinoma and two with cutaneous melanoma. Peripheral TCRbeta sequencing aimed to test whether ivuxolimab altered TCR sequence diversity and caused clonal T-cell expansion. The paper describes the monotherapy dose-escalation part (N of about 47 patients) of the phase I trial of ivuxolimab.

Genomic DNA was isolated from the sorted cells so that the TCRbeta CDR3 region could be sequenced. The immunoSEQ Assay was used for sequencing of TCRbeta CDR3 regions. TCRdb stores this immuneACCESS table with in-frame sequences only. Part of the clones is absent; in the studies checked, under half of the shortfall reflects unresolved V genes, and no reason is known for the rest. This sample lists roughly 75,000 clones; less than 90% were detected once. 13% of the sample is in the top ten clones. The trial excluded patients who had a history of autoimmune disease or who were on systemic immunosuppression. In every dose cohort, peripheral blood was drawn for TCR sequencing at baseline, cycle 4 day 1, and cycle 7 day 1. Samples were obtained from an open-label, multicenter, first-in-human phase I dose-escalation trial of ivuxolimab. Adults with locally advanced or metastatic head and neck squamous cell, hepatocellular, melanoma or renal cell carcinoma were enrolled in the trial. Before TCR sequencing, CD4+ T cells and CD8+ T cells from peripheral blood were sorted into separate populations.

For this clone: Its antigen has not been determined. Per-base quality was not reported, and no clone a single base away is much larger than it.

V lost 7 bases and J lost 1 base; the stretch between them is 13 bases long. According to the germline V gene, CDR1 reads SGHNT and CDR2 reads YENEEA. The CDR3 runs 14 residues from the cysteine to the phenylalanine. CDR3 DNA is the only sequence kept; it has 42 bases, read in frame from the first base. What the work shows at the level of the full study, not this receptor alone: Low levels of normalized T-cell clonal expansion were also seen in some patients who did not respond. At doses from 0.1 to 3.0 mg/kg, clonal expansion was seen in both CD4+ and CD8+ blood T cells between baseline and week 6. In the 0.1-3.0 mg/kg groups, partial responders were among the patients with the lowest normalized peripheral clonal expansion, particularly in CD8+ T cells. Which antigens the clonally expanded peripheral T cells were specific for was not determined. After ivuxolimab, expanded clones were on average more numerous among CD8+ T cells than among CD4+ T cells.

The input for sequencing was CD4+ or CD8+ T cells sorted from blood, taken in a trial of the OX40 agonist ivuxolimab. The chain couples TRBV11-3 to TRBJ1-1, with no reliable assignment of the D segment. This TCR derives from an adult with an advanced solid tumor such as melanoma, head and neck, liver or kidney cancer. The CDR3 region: CASTESVGNTEAFF. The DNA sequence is TGTGCCAGCACAGAGTCGGTGGGGAACACTGAAGCTTTCTTT.